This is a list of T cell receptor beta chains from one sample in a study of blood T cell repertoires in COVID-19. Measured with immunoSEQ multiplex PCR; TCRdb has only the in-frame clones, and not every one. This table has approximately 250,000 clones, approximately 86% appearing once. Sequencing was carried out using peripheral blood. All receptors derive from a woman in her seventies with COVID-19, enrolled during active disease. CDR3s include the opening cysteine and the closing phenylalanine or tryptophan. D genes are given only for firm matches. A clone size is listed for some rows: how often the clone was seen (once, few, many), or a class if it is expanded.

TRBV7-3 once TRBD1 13 CASSRDRETEAFF
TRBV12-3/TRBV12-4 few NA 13 CASSLALTGGYTF
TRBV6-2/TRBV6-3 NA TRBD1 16 CASSPDRPLRHYGYTF
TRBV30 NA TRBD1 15 CAWSLTGAWGQPQHF
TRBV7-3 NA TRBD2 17 CASSPGTSGGALFTQYF
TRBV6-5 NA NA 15 CASSYDSSSYNEQFF
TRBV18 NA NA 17 CASSPYPSGPPTDTQYF
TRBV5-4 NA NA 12 CASRAGTYGYTF
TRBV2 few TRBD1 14 CASSSTGGGEKLFF
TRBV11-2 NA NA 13 CASSLGGRLEAFF